This is a list of T cell receptor beta chains from one sample in a study of T cells of healthy individuals. TCRdb re-derived calls from the 5' RACE reads in MiXCR, one entry per CDR3 protein. Of fewer than 75,000 distinct CDR3 sequences detected, 15% to 20% appear once; the ten largest clones hold approximately 4.6%. These receptors all come from a human donor in good health. CDR3s include the opening cysteine and the closing phenylalanine or tryptophan. The D gene is left open where the match is weak.

>TRBJ2-6|NA|TRBV10-3
CAASRESGANVLTF
>TRBJ2-5|TRBD1|TRBV18
CASSPRGQQETQYF
>TRBJ2-5|NA|TRBV21-1
CASSKLERRETQYF
>TRBJ1-3|NA|TRBV5-1
CASTVGNTIYF
>TRBJ1-5|NA|TRBV2
CASSPTGLSNQPQHF
>TRBJ1-4|NA|TRBV7-9
CASSLWGQLNEKLFF
>TRBJ2-5|NA|TRBV6-1
CASSATGLGGGETQYF
>TRBJ1-5|NA|TRBV4-1
CASSQVPEQPQHF
>TRBJ2-5|NA|TRBV7-2
CASSLTTETQYF
>TRBJ2-5|TRBD1|TRBV7-3
CASSFQGATDQYF
>TRBJ2-1|TRBD1|TRBV20-1
CSASTGDNEQFF
>TRBJ2-3|TRBD2|TRBV27
CASSLGLAGYADTQYF
>TRBJ1-5|NA|TRBV20-1
CSASATADQPQHF
>TRBJ2-1|TRBD2|TRBV10-3
CAIDVTGTRDLEQFF
>TRBJ2-7|NA|TRBV6-1
CASTPFFSYEQYF
>TRBJ1-4|NA|TRBV19
CASKGAGYNEKLFF
>TRBJ2-4|NA|TRBV29-1
CSVGLLAKNIQYF
>TRBJ2-7|TRBD1|TRBV7-9
CASSLAQGAHHEQYF
>TRBJ2-3|TRBD2|TRBV3-1
CASSQDLAGVRADTQYF
>TRBJ2-7|NA|TRBV28
CASRRRSYEQYF
>TRBJ2-5|TRBD2|TRBV6-5
CASRRTSGLRGETQYF
>TRBJ1-2|NA|TRBV10-3
CATIEAHTPPYGYTF
>TRBJ2-7|TRBD2|TRBV27
CASSLGVAGGNEQYF
>TRBJ2-2|TRBD2|TRBV5-1
CASSLNSGGNTGELFF
>TRBJ2-1|NA|TRBV6-2/TRBV6-3
CASSPLGYNEQFF
>TRBJ1-1|NA|TRBV6-1
CASSFQLDTEAFF
>TRBJ2-1|NA|TRBV28
CASTPDRGKFNEQFF
>TRBJ1-5|NA|TRBV20-1
CSARSPDGLDQHF
>TRBJ2-1|TRBD2|TRBV20-1
CSALSGGKYNEQFF
>TRBJ2-1|TRBD1|TRBV12-3/TRBV12-4
CASSLAGQINEQFF
>TRBJ1-2|TRBD1|TRBV7-6
CASSRETGGLGYGYTF
>TRBJ2-3|NA|TRBV7-2
CASSAQGTDTQYF
>TRBJ2-7|NA|TRBV11-2
CASSLQLGNEQYF
>TRBJ2-7|TRBD2|TRBV6-6
CASSLSRERGEQYF
>TRBJ2-5|TRBD2|TRBV20-1
CGWTSGGAKTQYF
>TRBJ2-7|TRBD1|TRBV6-2/TRBV6-3
CASSWGQGYEQYF
>TRBJ2-1|TRBD2|TRBV20-1
CSARPSGVLHEQFF
>TRBJ2-3|TRBD2|TRBV10-1
CASSAGTLGTDTQYF
>TRBJ2-3|NA|TRBV6-4
CASSASVGTDTQYF
>TRBJ2-1|NA|TRBV5-1
CASSVSSGEQFF
>TRBJ1-2|NA|TRBV28
CASSRLVNYGYTF
>TRBJ2-5|TRBD2|TRBV11-1
CASSKREGMETQYF